The clone carrying this T cell receptor beta chain came up a few times. What it recognizes is unknown. The data stem from a study of identical twins. TCRdb independently ran MiXCR on the 5' RACE reads; one entry per CDR3 protein. The sample carries hundreds of thousands of distinct CDR3 sequences, 18% recorded once. Study-wide findings and caveats: Where out-of-frame alpha sequences were twin-shared, they showed excess low generation probability. Out-of-frame sharing of TCR alpha in monozygotic twins was underestimated by models. Insertions ran lower in abundant cord blood beta clonotypes, though not in memory repertoires.

CDR1 and CDR2 from the germline V gene are SGHAT and FQNNGV. The J segment lost 4 bases and the V segment lost 1 base, leaving 10 bases of the junction unmatched. CDR3 length equals 19 residues. Separately, the same data were catalogued under a study of T cells expressing NK-cell markers. This second report adds: Seven sequenced donors out of eight were HCMV-seropositive, one seronegative.

Sequencing input: PBMCs. The chain links TRBV11-2 to TRBJ2-2; 12 bases are shared with TRBD2. The sequence was obtained from a woman younger than 30 in good health. The CDR3 DNA follows: TGTGCCAGCAGCTTAGGTGGACTAGCGGGAATACACGGCACCGGGGAGCTGTTTTTT. Translation gives CASSLGGLAGIHGTGELFF.